These T cell receptor beta chains were read from a single sample in a study of blood T cell repertoires in COVID-19. Sequencing used immunoSEQ multiplex PCR; TCRdb keeps in-frame clones, though not all of them. The sample comprises approximately 210,000 clones, almost 85% of which are singletons, and about 12% rests with the top ten. Sequenced: peripheral blood. Receptors originate from a woman between 35 and 50 years old with acute or convalescent COVID-19. The CDR3 runs from the conserved cysteine through the conserved F or W. The D gene is left open where the match is weak. Rows give clone size only sometimes, using once, few, many, or a class for an expanded clone.

j_call | clone_size | d_call | v_call | cdr3_nt | cdr3_aa
TRBJ2-7 | once | TRBD1 | TRBV5-6 | TGTGCCAGCAACCGAAGGACAGGGCACGCCTACGAGCAGTACTTC | CASNRRTGHAYEQYF
TRBJ1-6 | - | - | TRBV5-6 | TGTGCCAGCAGCTTGGAGGGAGATAATTCACCCCTCCACTTT | CASSLEGDNSPLHF
TRBJ2-7 | few | TRBD2 | TRBV19 | TGTGCCAGTAGTATAAGCAGCGGGGGAGGCTACGAGCAGTACTTC | CASSISSGGGYEQYF
TRBJ1-4 | - | - | TRBV25-1 | TGTGCCAGCAGTGGCCCCGAGGGATGGGAAAAACTGTTTTTT | CASSGPEGWEKLFF
TRBJ2-1 | - | TRBD2 | TRBV15 | TGTGCCACCAGCAGAGACTACTTTGCGGGAGCTGGCAATGAGCAGTTCTTC | CATSRDYFAGAGNEQFF
TRBJ1-1 | - | - | TRBV15 | TGTGCCACCAGCAGAGATCTATTCGGGGGGAACACTGAAGCTTTCTTT | CATSRDLFGGNTEAFF
TRBJ2-1 | - | TRBD2 | TRBV4-3 | TGCGCCAGCAGCCGAGAGGGACTAGCGCCGAACAATGAGCAGTTCTTC | CASSREGLAPNNEQFF
TRBJ1-1 | once | - | TRBV19 | TGTGCCAGTAGCCGGTGGGACACTTTAAACACTGAAGCTTTCTTT | CASSRWDTLNTEAFF
TRBJ1-3 | - | - | TRBV4-1 | TGCGCCAGCAGCCAAGATATGGGCTCGGGAAACACCATATATTTT | CASSQDMGSGNTIYF
TRBJ1-2 | - | - | TRBV4-3 | TGCGCCAGCAGCCAAGATAATGGGGGAGGTAGGGGCTACACCTTC | CASSQDNGGGRGYTF
TRBJ2-3 | - | - | TRBV7-3 | TGTGCCAGCAGCTTCACCTACACAGATACGCAGTATTTT | CASSFTYTDTQYF
TRBJ2-7 | - | - | TRBV25-1 | TGTGCCAGCAGTGACCCTAGCTCGGACCGGGGCGAGCAGTACTTC | CASSDPSSDRGEQYF
TRBJ2-7 | - | TRBD2 | TRBV28 | TGTGCCAGCAGCAACGGGGGGTCCCTCTACGAGCAGTACTTC | CASSNGGSLYEQYF
TRBJ2-1 | - | TRBD2 | TRBV7-2 | TGTGCCAGCAGCCCTGAGGGGGGACTAGCGGGATGGAGTGAGCAGTTCTTC | CASSPEGGLAGWSEQFF
TRBJ2-7 | - | - | TRBV18 | TGTGCCAGCTCACCACGGGGCGACGAGCAGTACTTC | CASSPRGDEQYF
TRBJ2-7 | - | TRBD2 | TRBV28 | TGTGCCAGCAGTGAGAGTAGCGGGAGGTCTGGGAACGAGCAGTACTTC | CASSESSGRSGNEQYF
TRBJ2-7 | - | TRBD1 | TRBV12-3/TRBV12-4 | TGTGCCAGCAGAACAGGGGGCGCCGAGCAGTACTTC | CASRTGGAEQYF
TRBJ1-2 | - | - | TRBV27 | TGTGCCAGCAGTTTATCGCAGGGCTACTATGGCTACACCTTC | CASSLSQGYYGYTF
TRBJ2-5 | - | - | TRBV12-5 | TGTGCTAGTGGTTTACCAGGACTCTTTAAGGAGACCCAGTACTTC | CASGLPGLFKETQYF
TRBJ2-2 | few | TRBD2 | TRBV30 | TGTGCCGCTTACACTAGCGCCACCGGGGAGCTGTTTTTT | CAAYTSATGELFF
TRBJ2-3 | - | TRBD2 | TRBV10-3 | TGTGCCATACTAGCGGGGGACGGTAGCACAGATACGCAGTATTTT | CAILAGDGSTDTQYF
TRBJ2-3 | - | TRBD1 | TRBV13 | TGTGCCAGCAGCTTAGACACAGGGGAAGATACGCAGTATTTT | CASSLDTGEDTQYF
TRBJ1-2 | once | - | TRBV2 | TGTGCCAGCATAGCACAATTAAATGGCTACACCTTC | CASIAQLNGYTF
TRBJ2-5 | once | TRBD2 | TRBV5-4 | TGTGCCAGCAGCCGACTAGCGGAAGAGGCCCAGTACTTC | CASSRLAEEAQYF
TRBJ1-2 | - | - | TRBV4-1 | TGCGCCAGCAGCCAAGAGGGGATAGGCAGGGACTATGGCTACACCTTC | CASSQEGIGRDYGYTF
TRBJ2-7 | - | - | TRBV7-8 | TGTGCCAGCAGCTTTAGCGCCGCCCACGAGCAGTACTTC | CASSFSAAHEQYF
TRBJ1-1 | - | - | TRBV6-5 | TGTGCCAGCAGTCCCGTTTCAGGGAAAGCTTTCTTT | CASSPVSGKAFF
TRBJ1-2 | - | - | TRBV4-2 | TGTGCCAGCAGCCGAGAGGCAGGGCAAAGGTATGGCTACACCTTC | CASSREAGQRYGYTF
TRBJ2-4 | - | - | TRBV29-1 | TGCAGCGTTGAATTCAGGGACATTCAGTACTTC | CSVEFRDIQYF
TRBJ1-1 | few | - | TRBV7-2 | TGTGCCAGCAGCCCCCTTCTCGGGGTTGGGGCTGAAGCTTTCTTT | CASSPLLGVGAEAFF
TRBJ2-4 | - | - | TRBV4-3 | TGCGCCAGCAGCCATGTTGACTCTTACTCGGACAAAAACATTCAGTACTTC | CASSHVDSYSDKNIQYF
TRBJ2-5 | once | - | TRBV6-1 | TGTGCCAGCAGTGAAGCTTGGGGCTTGAGAGAGACCCAGTACTTC | CASSEAWGLRETQYF